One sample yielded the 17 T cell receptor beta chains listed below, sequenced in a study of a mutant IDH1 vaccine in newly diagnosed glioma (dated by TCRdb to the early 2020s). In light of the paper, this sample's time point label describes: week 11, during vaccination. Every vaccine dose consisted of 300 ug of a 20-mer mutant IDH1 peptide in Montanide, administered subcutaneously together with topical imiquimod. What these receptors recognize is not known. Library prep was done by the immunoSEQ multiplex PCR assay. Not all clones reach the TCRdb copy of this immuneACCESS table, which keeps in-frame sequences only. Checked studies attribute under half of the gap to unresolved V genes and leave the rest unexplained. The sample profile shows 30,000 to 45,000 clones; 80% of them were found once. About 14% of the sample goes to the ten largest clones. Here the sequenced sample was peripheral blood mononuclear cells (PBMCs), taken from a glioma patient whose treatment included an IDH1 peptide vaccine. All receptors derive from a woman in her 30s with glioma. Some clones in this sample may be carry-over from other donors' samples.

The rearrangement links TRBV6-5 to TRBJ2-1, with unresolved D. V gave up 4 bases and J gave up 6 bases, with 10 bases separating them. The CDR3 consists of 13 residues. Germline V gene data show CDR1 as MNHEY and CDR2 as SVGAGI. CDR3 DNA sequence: TGTGCCAGCAGTTTTACTAAGTTCAATGAGCAGTTCTTC. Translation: CASSFTKFNEQFF.

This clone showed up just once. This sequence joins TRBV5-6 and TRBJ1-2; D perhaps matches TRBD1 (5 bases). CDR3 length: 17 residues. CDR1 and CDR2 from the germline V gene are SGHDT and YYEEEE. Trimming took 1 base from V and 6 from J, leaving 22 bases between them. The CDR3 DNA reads TGTGCCAGCAGCTTGCTAGGACAAAAGGCGGGAGGTGATGGCTACACCTTC. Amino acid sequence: CASSLLGQKAGGDGYTF.

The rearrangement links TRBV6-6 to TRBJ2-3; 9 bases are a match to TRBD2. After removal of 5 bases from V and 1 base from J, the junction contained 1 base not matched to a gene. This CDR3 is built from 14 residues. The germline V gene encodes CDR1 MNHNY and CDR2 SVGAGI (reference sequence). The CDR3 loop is CASSRTSGTDTQYF. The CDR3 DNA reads TGTGCCAGCAGTAGGACTAGCGGCACAGATACGCAGTATTTT.

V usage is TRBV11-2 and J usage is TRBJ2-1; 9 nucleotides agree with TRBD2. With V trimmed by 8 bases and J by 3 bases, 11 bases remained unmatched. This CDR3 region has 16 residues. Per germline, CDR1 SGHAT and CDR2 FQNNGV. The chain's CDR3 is CASQAGAREGYNEQFF. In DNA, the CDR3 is TGTGCCAGCCAAGCGGGGGCGCGGGAGGGCTACAATGAGCAGTTCTTC.

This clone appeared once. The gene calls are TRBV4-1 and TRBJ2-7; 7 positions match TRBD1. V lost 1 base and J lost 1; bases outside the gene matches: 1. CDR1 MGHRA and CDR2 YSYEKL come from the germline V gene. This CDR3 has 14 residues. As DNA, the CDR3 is TGCGCCAGCAGCCAAGGACAGGGTTCCTACGAGCAGTACTTC. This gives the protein CASSQGQGSYEQYF.

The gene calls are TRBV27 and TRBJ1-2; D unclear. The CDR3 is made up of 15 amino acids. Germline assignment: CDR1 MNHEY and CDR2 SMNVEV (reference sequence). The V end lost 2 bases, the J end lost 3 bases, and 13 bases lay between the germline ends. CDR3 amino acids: CASSLGVRQDYGYTF. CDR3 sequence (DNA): TGTGCCAGCAGTTTAGGGGTTCGCCAGGACTATGGCTACACCTTC.

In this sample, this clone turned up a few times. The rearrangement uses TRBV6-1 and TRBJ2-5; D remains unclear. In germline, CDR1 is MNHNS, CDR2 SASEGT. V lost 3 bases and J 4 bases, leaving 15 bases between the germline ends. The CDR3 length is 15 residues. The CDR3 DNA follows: TGTGCCAGCAGTGATTGGGTGGCCCAGGCAGAGACCCAGTACTTC. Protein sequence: CASSDWVAQAETQYF.

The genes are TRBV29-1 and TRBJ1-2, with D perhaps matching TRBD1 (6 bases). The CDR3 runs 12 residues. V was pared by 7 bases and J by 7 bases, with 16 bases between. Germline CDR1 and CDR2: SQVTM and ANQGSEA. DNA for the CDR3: TGCAGCGGGGGTCCAGGGGCGGGTGGCTACACCTTC. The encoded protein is CSGGPGAGGYTF.

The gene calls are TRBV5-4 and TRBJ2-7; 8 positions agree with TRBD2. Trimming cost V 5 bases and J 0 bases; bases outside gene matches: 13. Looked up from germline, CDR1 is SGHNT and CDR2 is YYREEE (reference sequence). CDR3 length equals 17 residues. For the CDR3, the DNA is TGTGCCAGCAGTCCGACGGGTAGCAGCGGGAGCTCCTACGAGCAGTACTTC. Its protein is CASSPTGSSGSSYEQYF.

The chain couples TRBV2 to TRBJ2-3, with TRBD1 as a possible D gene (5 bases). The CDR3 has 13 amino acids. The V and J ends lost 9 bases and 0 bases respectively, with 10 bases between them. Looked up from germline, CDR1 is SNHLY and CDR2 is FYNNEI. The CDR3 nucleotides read TGTGCCAGTGGGGCGACTAGCACAGATACGCAGTATTTT. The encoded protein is CASGATSTDTQYF.

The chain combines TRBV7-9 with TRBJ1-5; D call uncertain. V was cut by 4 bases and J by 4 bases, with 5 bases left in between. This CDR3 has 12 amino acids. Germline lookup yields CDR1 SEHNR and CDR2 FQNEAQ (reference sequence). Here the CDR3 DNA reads TGTGCCAGCAGCTCGGGGAATCAGCCCCAGCATTTT. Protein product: CASSSGNQPQHF.

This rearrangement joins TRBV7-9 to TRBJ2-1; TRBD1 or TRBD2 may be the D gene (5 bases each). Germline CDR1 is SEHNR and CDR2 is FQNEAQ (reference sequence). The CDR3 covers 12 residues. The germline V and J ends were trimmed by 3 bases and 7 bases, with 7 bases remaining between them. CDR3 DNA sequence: TGTGCCAGCAGCTTGAGGGGAAATGAGCAGTTCTTC. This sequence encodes CASSLRGNEQFF.

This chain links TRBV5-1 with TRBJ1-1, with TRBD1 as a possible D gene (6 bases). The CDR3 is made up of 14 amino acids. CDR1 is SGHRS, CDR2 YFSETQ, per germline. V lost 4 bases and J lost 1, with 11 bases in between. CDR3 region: CASSGGHQNTEAFF. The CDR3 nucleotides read TGCGCCAGCAGCGGGGGACATCAGAACACTGAAGCTTTCTTT. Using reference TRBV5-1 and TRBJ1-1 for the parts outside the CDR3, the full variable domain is KAGVTQTPRYLIKTRGQQVTLSCSPISGHRSVSWYQQTPGQGLQFLFEYFSETQRNKGNFPGRFSGRQFSNSRSEMNVSTLELGDSALYLCASSGGHQNTEAFFGQGTRLTVV.

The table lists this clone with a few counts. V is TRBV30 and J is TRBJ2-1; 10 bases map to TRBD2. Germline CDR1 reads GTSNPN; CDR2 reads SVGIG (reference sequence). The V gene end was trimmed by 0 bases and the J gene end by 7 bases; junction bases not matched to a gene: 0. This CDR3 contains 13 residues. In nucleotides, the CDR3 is TGTGCCTGGAGTGTGACTAGCGGGAATGAGCAGTTCTTC. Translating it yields CAWSVTSGNEQFF.

The CDR3 loop is CAISEGHNEKLFF. As DNA, the CDR3 is TGTGCCATCAGTGAGGGCCACAATGAAAAACTGTTTTTT. The V call is TRBV10-3, the J call TRBJ1-4, with D hard to call. Germline loops: CDR1 ENHRY, CDR2 SYGVKD. CDR3 size: 13 residues. The V and J ends lost 2 bases and 5 bases respectively, with 6 bases between them.

The CDR3 loop reads CASSPQAESYEQYF. CDR3 sequence (DNA): TGTGCCAGCAGCCCCCAAGCGGAGTCCTACGAGCAGTACTTC. The gene calls are TRBV5-6 and TRBJ2-7; D might be TRBD2 (5 bases). Trimming took 4 bases from V and 1 from J, leaving 12 bases between them. The CDR3 covers 14 residues. Germline assignment: CDR1 SGHDT and CDR2 YYEEEE.

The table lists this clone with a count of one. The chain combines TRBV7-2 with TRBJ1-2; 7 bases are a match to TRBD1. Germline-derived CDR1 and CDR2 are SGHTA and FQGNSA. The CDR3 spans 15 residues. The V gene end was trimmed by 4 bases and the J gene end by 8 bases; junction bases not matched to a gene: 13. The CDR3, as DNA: TGTGCCAGCAGCTCCTTAGACAGGGTTATTCTCGGCTACACCTTC. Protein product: CASSSLDRVILGYTF.